Below are 2 T cell receptor beta chains sequenced from a single sample in a study of blood T cell repertoires in COVID-19. Profiled with immunoSEQ multiplex PCR; TCRdb holds only in-frame clones, not every one. The data hold approximately 85,000 clones, with 80% to 90% observed a single time. Input material: peripheral blood. These receptors all stem from a man aged 45-65 years with active or convalescent COVID-19.

The chain couples TRBV24-1 to TRBJ2-3; tentative D call: TRBD2 (6 bases). The CDR3 spans 18 residues. Looked up from germline, CDR1 is KGHDR and CDR2 is SFDVKD. The ends were cut back, 3 bases at V and 1 base at J, with 19 bases in the middle. The CDR3 here is CATSDQGTPGRGTDTQYF. The CDR3 DNA reads TGTGCCACCAGTGATCAAGGGACTCCAGGACGGGGCACAGATACGCAGTATTTT.

The chain uses TRBV19 and TRBJ2-2; a weak D match, TRBD2 (7 bases). V shed 5 bases and J shed 5 bases, with 12 bases lying between them. CDR1 LNHDA and CDR2 SQIVND come from the germline V gene (reference sequence). The CDR3 consists of 14 residues. The CDR3 region has the DNA TGTGCCAGTAGTCGGGGGGCGCGTACCGGGGAGCTGTTTTTT. It is translated as CASSRGARTGELFF.